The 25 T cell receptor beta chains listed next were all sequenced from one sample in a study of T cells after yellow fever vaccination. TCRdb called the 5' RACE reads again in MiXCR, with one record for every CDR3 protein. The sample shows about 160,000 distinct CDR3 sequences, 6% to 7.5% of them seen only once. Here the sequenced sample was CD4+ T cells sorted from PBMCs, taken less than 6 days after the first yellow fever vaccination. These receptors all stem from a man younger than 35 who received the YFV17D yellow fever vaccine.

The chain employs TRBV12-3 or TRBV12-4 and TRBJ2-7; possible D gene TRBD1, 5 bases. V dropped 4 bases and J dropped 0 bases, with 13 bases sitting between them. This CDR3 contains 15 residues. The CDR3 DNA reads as TGTGCCAGCAGTTATTACAGGACCCACTCCTACGAGCAGTACTTC. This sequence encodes CASSYYRTHSYEQYF.

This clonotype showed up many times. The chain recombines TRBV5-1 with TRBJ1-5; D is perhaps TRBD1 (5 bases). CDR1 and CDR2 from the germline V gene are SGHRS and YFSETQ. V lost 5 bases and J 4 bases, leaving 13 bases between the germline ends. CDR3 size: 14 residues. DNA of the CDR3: TGCGCCAGCAGTACTTGGGGGGGGAATCAGCCCCAGCATTTT. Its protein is CASSTWGGNQPQHF.

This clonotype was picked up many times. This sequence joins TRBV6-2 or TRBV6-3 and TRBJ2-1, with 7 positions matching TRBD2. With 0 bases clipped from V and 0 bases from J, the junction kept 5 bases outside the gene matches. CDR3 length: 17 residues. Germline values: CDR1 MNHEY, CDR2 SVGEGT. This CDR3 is CASSYSSGESSYNEQFF. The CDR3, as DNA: TGTGCCAGCAGTTACTCGAGCGGGGAGAGCTCCTACAATGAGCAGTTCTTC.

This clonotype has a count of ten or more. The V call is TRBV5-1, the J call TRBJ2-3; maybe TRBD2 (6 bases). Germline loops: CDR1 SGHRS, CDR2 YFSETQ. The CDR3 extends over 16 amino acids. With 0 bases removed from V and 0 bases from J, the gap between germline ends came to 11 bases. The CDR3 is CASSLDGGTSTDTQYF. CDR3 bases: TGCGCCAGCAGCTTGGATGGAGGGACTAGCACAGATACGCAGTATTTT.

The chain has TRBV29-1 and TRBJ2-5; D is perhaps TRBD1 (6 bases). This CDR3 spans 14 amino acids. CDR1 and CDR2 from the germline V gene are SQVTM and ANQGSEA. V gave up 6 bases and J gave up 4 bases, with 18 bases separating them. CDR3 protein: CSVPASVQGETQYF. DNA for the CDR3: TGCAGCGTACCCGCGTCGGTACAGGGAGAGACCCAGTACTTC.

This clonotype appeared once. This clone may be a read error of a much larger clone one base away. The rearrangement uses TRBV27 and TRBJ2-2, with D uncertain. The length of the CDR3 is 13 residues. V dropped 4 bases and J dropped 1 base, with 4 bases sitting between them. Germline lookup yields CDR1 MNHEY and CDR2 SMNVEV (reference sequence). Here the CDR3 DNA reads TGTGCCAGCAGTTCCATGAACACCGGGGAGCTGTTTTTT. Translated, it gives CASSSMNTGELFF.

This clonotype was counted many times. The DNA of the CDR3 is TGTGCCAGCAGTGAGGGGACGGTGAGCTCCTACAATGAGCAGTTCTTC. Amino acid sequence: CASSEGTVSSYNEQFF. The chain is built from TRBV6-4 and TRBJ2-1; D may be TRBD1 or TRBD2 (5 bases each). V lost 3 bases to trimming and J lost 0 bases, with 12 bases between them. CDR3 length: 16 amino acids. Germline assignment: CDR1 MRHNA and CDR2 SNTAGT.

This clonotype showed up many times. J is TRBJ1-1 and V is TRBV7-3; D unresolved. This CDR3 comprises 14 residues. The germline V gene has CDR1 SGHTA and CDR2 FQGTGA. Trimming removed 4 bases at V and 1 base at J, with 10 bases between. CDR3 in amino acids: CASSSPRGNTEAFF. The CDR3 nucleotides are TGTGCCAGCAGCTCCCCTCGGGGGAACACTGAAGCTTTCTTT.

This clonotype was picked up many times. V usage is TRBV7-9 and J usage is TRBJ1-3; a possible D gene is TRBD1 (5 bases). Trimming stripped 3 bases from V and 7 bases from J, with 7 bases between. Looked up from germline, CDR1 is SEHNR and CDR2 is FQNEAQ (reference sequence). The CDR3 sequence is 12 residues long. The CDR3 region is CASSFWGNTIYF. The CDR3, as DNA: TGTGCCAGCAGCTTTTGGGGCAACACCATATATTTT. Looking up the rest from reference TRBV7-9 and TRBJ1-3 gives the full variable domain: DTGVSQNPRHKITKRGQNVTFRCDPISEHNRLYWYRQTLGQGPEFLTYFQNEAQLEKSRLLSDRFSAERPKGSFSTLEIQRTEQGDSAMYLCASSFWGNTIYFGEGSWLTVV.

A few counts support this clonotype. CDR3 in DNA: TGTGCCAGCAGCCCGGTGCAAACTATAAACTATGGCTACACCTTC. Residues: CASSPVQTINYGYTF. The rearrangement links TRBV7-2 to TRBJ1-2; D gene unclear. In germline, CDR1 is SGHTA, CDR2 FQGNSA. V gave up 5 bases and J gave up 2 bases, with 15 bases separating them. This CDR3 contains 15 residues.

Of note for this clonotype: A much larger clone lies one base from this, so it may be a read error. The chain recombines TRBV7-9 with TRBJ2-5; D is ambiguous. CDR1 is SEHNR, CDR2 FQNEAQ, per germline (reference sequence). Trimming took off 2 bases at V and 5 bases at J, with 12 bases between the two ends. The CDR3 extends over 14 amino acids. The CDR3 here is CASSLRQLHETQYF. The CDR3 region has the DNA TGTGCCAGCAGCTTACGCCAGCTCCACGAGACCCAGTACTTC.

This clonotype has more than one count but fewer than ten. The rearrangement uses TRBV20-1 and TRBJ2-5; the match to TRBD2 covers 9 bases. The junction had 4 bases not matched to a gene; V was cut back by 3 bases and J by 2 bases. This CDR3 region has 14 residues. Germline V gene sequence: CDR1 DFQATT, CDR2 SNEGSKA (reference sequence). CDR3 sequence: CSASRGGAQETQYF. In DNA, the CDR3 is TGCAGTGCTAGCCGCGGGGGGGCTCAAGAGACCCAGTACTTC.

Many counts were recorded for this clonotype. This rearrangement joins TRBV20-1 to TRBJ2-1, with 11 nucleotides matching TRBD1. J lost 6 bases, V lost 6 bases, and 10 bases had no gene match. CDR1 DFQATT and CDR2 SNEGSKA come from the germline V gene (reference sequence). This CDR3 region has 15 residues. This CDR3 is CSAPLGTGGRNEQFF. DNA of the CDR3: TGCAGTGCACCCCTCGGGACAGGGGGACGCAATGAGCAGTTCTTC.

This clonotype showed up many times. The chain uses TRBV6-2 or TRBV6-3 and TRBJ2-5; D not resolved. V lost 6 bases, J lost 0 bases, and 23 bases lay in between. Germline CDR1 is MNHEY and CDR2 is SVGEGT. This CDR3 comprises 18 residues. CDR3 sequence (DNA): TGTGCCAGCAGCTACACGCGGCAGCCCCTGGGGTACCAAGAGACCCAGTACTTC. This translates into CASSYTRQPLGYQETQYF.

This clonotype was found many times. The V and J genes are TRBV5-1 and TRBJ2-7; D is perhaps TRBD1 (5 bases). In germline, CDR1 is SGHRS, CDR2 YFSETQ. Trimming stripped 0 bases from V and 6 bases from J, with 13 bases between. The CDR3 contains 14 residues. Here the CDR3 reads CASSLGPGSPEQYV. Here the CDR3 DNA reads TGCGCCAGCAGCTTGGGACCAGGGTCCCCCGAGCAGTACGTC.

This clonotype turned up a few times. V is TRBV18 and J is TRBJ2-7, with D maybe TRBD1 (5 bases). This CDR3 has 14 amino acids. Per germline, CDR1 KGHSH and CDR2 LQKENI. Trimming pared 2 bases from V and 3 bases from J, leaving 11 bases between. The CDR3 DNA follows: TGTGCCAGCTCACCAGCGACAGACGGCTACGAGCAGTACTTC. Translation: CASSPATDGYEQYF.

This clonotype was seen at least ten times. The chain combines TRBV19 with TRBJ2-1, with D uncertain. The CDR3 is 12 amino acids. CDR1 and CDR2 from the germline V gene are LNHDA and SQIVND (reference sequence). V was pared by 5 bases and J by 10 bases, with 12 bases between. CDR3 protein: CASSAQLDEQFF. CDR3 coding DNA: TGTGCCAGTAGTGCACAGCTGGACGAGCAGTTCTTC. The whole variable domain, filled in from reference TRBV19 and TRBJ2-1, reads DGGITQSPKYLFRKEGQNVTLSCEQNLNHDAMYWYRQDPGQGLRLIYYSQIVNDFQKGDIAEGYSVSREKKESFPLTVTSAQKNPTAFYLCASSAQLDEQFFGPGTRLTVL.

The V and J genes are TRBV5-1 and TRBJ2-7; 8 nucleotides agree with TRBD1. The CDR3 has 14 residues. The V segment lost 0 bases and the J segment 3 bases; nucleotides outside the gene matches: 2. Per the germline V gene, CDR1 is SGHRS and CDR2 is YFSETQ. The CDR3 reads CASSLGGQVYEQYF. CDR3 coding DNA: TGCGCCAGCAGCTTGGGGGGACAGGTCTACGAGCAGTACTTC.

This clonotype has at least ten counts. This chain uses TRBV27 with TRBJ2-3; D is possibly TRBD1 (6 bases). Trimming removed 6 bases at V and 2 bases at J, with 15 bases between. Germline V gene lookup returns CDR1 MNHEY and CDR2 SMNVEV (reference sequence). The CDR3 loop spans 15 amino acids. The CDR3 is CASRLNRVDTDTQYF. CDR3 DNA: TGTGCCAGCAGGTTAAACAGGGTGGACACAGATACGCAGTATTTT.

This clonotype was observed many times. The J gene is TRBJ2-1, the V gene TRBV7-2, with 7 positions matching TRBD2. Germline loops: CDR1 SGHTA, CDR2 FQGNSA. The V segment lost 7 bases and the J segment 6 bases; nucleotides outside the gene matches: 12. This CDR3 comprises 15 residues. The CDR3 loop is CASTLGGVEGNEQFF. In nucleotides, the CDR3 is TGTGCCAGCACCCTGGGGGGGGTCGAGGGCAATGAGCAGTTCTTC.

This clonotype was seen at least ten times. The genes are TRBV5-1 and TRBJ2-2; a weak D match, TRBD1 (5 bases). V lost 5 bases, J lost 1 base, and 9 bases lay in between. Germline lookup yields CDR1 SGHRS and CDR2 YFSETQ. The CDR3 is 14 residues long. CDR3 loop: CASSDRKNTGELFF. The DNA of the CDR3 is TGCGCCAGCAGTGACAGAAAGAACACCGGGGAGCTGTTTTTT.

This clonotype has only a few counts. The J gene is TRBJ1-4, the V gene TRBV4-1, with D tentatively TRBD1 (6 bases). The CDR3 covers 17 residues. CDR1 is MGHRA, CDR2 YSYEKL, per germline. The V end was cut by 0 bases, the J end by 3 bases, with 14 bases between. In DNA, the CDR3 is TGCGCCAGCAGCCAAGAAAGGTGGACAGAAGCTAATGAAAAACTGTTTTTT. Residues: CASSQERWTEANEKLFF.

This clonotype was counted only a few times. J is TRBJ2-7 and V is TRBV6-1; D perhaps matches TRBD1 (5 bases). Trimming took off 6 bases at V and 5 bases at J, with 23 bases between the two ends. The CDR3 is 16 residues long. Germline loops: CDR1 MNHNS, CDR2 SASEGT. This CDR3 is CASRTPSWGVMNEQYF. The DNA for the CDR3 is TGTGCCAGCAGAACCCCTTCCTGGGGCGTCATGAACGAGCAGTACTTC.

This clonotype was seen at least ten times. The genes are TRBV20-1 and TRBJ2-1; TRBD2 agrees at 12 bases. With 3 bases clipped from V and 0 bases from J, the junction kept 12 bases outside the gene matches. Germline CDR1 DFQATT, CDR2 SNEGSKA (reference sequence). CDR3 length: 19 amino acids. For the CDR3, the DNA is TGCAGTGCTAGTTCCGCCGGACTAGCGGGGTTCAGCTCCTACAATGAGCAGTTCTTC. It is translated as CSASSAGLAGFSSYNEQFF.

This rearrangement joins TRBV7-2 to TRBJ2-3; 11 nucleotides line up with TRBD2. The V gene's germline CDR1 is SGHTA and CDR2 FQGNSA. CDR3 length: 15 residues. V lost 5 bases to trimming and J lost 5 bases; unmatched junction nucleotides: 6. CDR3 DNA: TGTGCCAGCAGCGTACCGGGACTAGCGGTAGATACGCAGTATTTT. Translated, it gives CASSVPGLAVDTQYF. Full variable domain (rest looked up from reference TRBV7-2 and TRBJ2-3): GAGVSQSPSNKVTEKGKDVELRCDPISGHTALYWYRQSLGQGLEFLIYFQGNSAPDKSGLPSDRFSAERTGGSVSTLTIQRTQQEDSAVYLCASSVPGLAVDTQYFGPGTRLTVL.